The 10 T cell receptor beta chains below were found in one sample sequenced in a study of prognosis after radiotherapy for stage I lung cancer. Genomic DNA provided the template from which TCR beta CDR3 was amplified by two-round multiplex PCR. First-round PCR employed TRBV- and TRBJ-specific primers for each gene. TCRdb re-derived calls from the multiplex PCR reads in MiXCR, one entry per CDR3 protein. The sample carries around 30,000 distinct CDR3 sequences, 25% to 40% recorded once. The sequencing here drew on PBMCs, taken before or after stereotactic body radiation therapy (not recorded which). The receptors derive from a donor over 45 with non-small cell lung cancer.

This clonotype was counted once. The chain carries TRBV20-1 and TRBJ1-5; D call uncertain. The V gene lost 0 bases and the J gene lost 5 bases, with 14 bases spanning the gap. The CDR3 sequence is 15 residues long. Germline CDR1 and CDR2: DFQATT and SNEGSKA (reference sequence). CDR3 DNA sequence: TGCAGTGCTAGAGATAACTTTAGTAGGGATCAGCCCCAGCATTTT. It yields the protein CSARDNFSRDQPQHF.

V gene TRBV10-1 combines with J gene TRBJ2-3; 11 bases agree with TRBD2. This CDR3 is built from 17 residues. V shed 4 bases and J 7 bases; nucleotides not matched to a gene: 13. Germline assignment: CDR1 WNHNN and CDR2 SYGVQD (reference sequence). The CDR3 reads CASSGLAGTAGENTQYF. The CDR3 DNA reads as TGCGCCAGCAGTGGACTAGCGGGAACCGCAGGGGAAAATACGCAGTATTTT.

Details on this clonotype: Without the conserved terminal phenylalanine or tryptophan, this CDR3 likely stems from a read error. CDR3 in DNA: TGTGCCAGCAGTGACCCTGGGACCCTTTATGGCTACACCATC. Residues: CASSDPGTLYGYTI. V usage is TRBV2 and J usage is TRBJ1-2; D is possibly TRBD1 (5 bases). CDR1 and CDR2 from the germline V gene are SNHLY and FYNNEI. V shed 3 bases and J shed 5 bases, with 13 bases lying between them. This CDR3 spans 14 amino acids.

Ten or more counts support this clonotype. The rearrangement joins TRBV7-6 to TRBJ2-5; D is unresolved. There are 13 residues in the CDR3. Germline CDR1 reads SGHVS; CDR2 reads FNYEAQ. Trimming took off 1 base at V and 3 bases at J, with 6 bases between the two ends. CDR3 DNA sequence: TGTGCCAGCAGCTTAGAGTCTAAAGAGACCCAGTACTTC. It translates to CASSLESKETQYF.

This clonotype was seen at least ten times. The V call is TRBV28, the J call TRBJ1-1; D is possibly TRBD1 (6 bases). This CDR3 region has 16 residues. Per germline, CDR1 MDHEN and CDR2 SYDVKM. The V and J ends lost 6 bases and 0 bases respectively, with 17 bases between them. The CDR3: CASSLTTGMVNTEAFF. The CDR3 nucleotides read TGTGCCAGCAGCCTAACCACAGGGATGGTGAACACTGAAGCTTTCTTT.

The table lists this clonotype with many counts. V is TRBV7-9 and J is TRBJ2-1, with TRBD2 matching 8 bases. This CDR3 comprises 15 residues. Losses at the gene ends were 7 bases for V and 1 base for J; bases not matched to a gene: 6. Looked up from germline, CDR1 is SEHNR and CDR2 is FQNEAQ (reference sequence). The CDR3 reads CASTLSGVSYNEQFF. The CDR3, as DNA: TGTGCCAGCACCCTTAGCGGGGTTTCCTACAATGAGCAGTTCTTC.

J is TRBJ1-1 and V is TRBV4-2; perhaps TRBD1 as D (5 bases). Germline loops: CDR1 LGHNA, CDR2 YNFKEQ. The CDR3 is made up of 11 amino acids. Between the trimmed V and J ends, which lost 0 bases and 10 bases, there was a span of 6 bases. CDR3 sequence reads: CASSQDRVAFF. Written as DNA, the CDR3 is TGTGCCAGCAGCCAAGACAGGGTAGCTTTCTTT.

V and J are TRBV30 and TRBJ1-1; D gene ambiguous. The CDR3 contains 13 residues. V was pared by 6 bases and J by 1 base, with 12 bases between. Germline assignment: CDR1 GTSNPN and CDR2 SVGIG (reference sequence). The CDR3 sequence: CACSIYRNTEAFF. The CDR3, as DNA: TGTGCCTGTAGTATCTACAGGAACACTGAAGCTTTCTTT.

This clonotype was detected only once. The rearrangement joins TRBV5-1 to TRBJ1-2; D call uncertain. This CDR3 comprises 15 residues. V was shortened by 0 bases and J by 4 bases, with 13 bases between the two germline ends. Germline V CDR1 and CDR2: SGHRS, YFSETQ. The CDR3 coding sequence is TGCGCCAGCAGCTTGGGCGAGGGCATCGCCTATGGCTACACCTTC. It encodes CASSLGEGIAYGYTF.

This clonotype has a count of ten or more. The chain couples TRBV4-3 to TRBJ2-1; D unresolved. The germline CDR1 and CDR2 sequences are LGHNA and YSLEER. The V end lost 1 base, the J end lost 1 base, and 14 bases lay between the germline ends. CDR3 length equals 17 residues. For the CDR3, the DNA is TGCGCCAGCAGCCAAGTCGACCCTCGGGTATCCTACAATGAGCAGTTCTTC. Protein sequence: CASSQVDPRVSYNEQFF.